What follows is one TCR beta chain and its context. Using immunoSEQ multiplex PCR, the repertoire was profiled, and TCRdb retains in-frame clones only, with some absent. The profile covers about 64,000 clones, with 80% to 90% appearing a single time and 9.8% taken by the ten largest. The sample is drawn from a study of OX40 agonist ivuxolimab in advanced cancers. Study information: Participants, 75% to 85% male, averaged roughly 60 years of age, ranging from 23 to 79. Partial responses were achieved by three patients, one with hepatocellular carcinoma and two with cutaneous melanoma.

Patients were ruled out by autoimmune disease history or systemic immunosuppression. Sample: CD4+ or CD8+ T cells sorted from blood, taken in a trial of the OX40 agonist ivuxolimab. The origin of this receptor is an adult with an advanced solid tumor such as melanoma, head and neck, liver or kidney cancer.

The CDR3 DNA reads TGTGCCAGCAGTTTCCAGGGCTACGAGCAGTACTTC. Translation: CASSFQGYEQYF. The chain combines TRBV5-6 with TRBJ2-5; D possibly corresponds to TRBD1 (5 bases). The end of the DNA fits TRBJ2-7 better, so the J call may be wrong. This CDR3 spans 12 amino acids. Per germline, CDR1 SGHDT and CDR2 YYEEEE.